The rows below give T cell receptor beta chains drawn from one sample of a study of control samples from healthy donors and cancer patients. Only in-frame clones appear in the TCRdb table, and some are missing; sequencing was by immunoSEQ multiplex PCR. The table has 60,000 to 75,000 clones, 83% seen once. The sequenced material came from blood. The source is a man in his sixties in good health. The CDR3 runs from the conserved cysteine through the conserved F or W. The order of the fields is D gene, J gene, V gene, clone size, CDR3 DNA, CDR3 protein. D genes are given only for firm matches. Some rows mark clone size as missing; the rest say once, few, many or name a class of expanded clone.

d_gene: NA
j_gene: TRBJ2-1
v_gene: TRBV18
abundance: NA
CDR3nt: TGTGCCAGCTCACCACCTGAGGGAGTTCAGTACAATGAGCAGTTCTTC
CDR3aa: CASSPPEGVQYNEQFF

d_gene: TRBD2
j_gene: TRBJ2-7
v_gene: TRBV6-2/TRBV6-3
abundance: NA
CDR3nt: TGTGCCAGCAGTTACGTGTTCGGGAGGGGTAGCTCCTACGAGCAGTACTTC
CDR3aa: CASSYVFGRGSSYEQYF

d_gene: NA
j_gene: TRBJ2-1
v_gene: TRBV7-2
abundance: once
CDR3nt: TGTGCCAGCAGCCCCGGTAACTCCTACAATGAGCAGTTCTTC
CDR3aa: CASSPGNSYNEQFF

d_gene: TRBD2
j_gene: TRBJ2-7
v_gene: TRBV3-1/TRBV3-2
abundance: NA
CDR3nt: TGTGCCAGCAGCCGTGGGACTAGCGGGATCGGAAAGGAGTACTTC
CDR3aa: CASSRGTSGIGKEYF

d_gene: NA
j_gene: TRBJ1-2
v_gene: TRBV6-2/TRBV6-3
abundance: NA
CDR3nt: TGTGCCAGCAGTTATGGCGGCTCTGCCGGTATTGGCTACACCTTC
CDR3aa: CASSYGGSAGIGYTF

d_gene: NA
j_gene: TRBJ2-3
v_gene: TRBV29-1
abundance: NA
CDR3nt: TGCAGCGTTTGGGGAGAGCTAGGCGGGCGCGGACGCACAGATACGCAGTATTTT
CDR3aa: CSVWGELGGRGRTDTQYF

d_gene: NA
j_gene: TRBJ2-7
v_gene: TRBV14
abundance: NA
CDR3nt: TGTGCCAGCAGCCAGACCGACTCCACAGGGAGGATTCGCGGGAGCCCCTACGAGCAGTACTTC
CDR3aa: CASSQTDSTGRIRGSPYEQYF

d_gene: TRBD2
j_gene: TRBJ2-1
v_gene: TRBV7-2
abundance: NA
CDR3nt: TGTGCCAGCAGCCGGCGAACGGGACTAGCGGACCATGAGCAGTTCTTC
CDR3aa: CASSRRTGLADHEQFF

d_gene: NA
j_gene: TRBJ1-5
v_gene: TRBV28
abundance: few
CDR3nt: TGTGCCAGCAGTTTATACGGCAGTCAGCCCCAGCATTTT
CDR3aa: CASSLYGSQPQHF

d_gene: NA
j_gene: TRBJ1-5
v_gene: TRBV2
abundance: NA
CDR3nt: TGTGCCAGCAGTTCGGGACTCCTGATGGGTCAGCCCCAGCATTTT
CDR3aa: CASSSGLLMGQPQHF

d_gene: TRBD2
j_gene: TRBJ2-2
v_gene: TRBV6-1
abundance: once
CDR3nt: TGTGCCAGCAGTGACGGACTAGCGGGTCCCACCGGGGAGCTGTTTTTT
CDR3aa: CASSDGLAGPTGELFF

d_gene: NA
j_gene: TRBJ1-1
v_gene: TRBV10-3
abundance: NA
CDR3nt: TGTGCCATCAGTGAGTCGAAGGGACTGGGAACTGAAGCTTTCTTT
CDR3aa: CAISESKGLGTEAFF

d_gene: NA
j_gene: TRBJ1-1
v_gene: TRBV5-8
abundance: few
CDR3nt: TGTGCCAGTACAGAGCTGAACACTGAAGCTTTCTTT
CDR3aa: CASTELNTEAFF

d_gene: NA
j_gene: TRBJ2-5
v_gene: TRBV5-1
abundance: NA
CDR3nt: TGCGCCAGCAGCGCGACCGGGCCACCGGGGAGCCAAGAGACCCAGTACTTC
CDR3aa: CASSATGPPGSQETQYF

d_gene: TRBD2
j_gene: TRBJ2-5
v_gene: TRBV5-4
abundance: NA
CDR3nt: TGTGCCAGCAGATCAAGACTAGCCCGAAACCAAGAGACCCAGTACTTC
CDR3aa: CASRSRLARNQETQYF

d_gene: TRBD1
j_gene: TRBJ1-2
v_gene: TRBV5-4
abundance: NA
CDR3nt: TGTGCCAGCAGCTTGGGGGGGACAGAGTATGGCTACACCTTC
CDR3aa: CASSLGGTEYGYTF

d_gene: NA
j_gene: TRBJ1-3
v_gene: TRBV30
abundance: NA
CDR3nt: TGTGCCTGGAGTCAAAGCTCTGGAAACACCATATATTTT
CDR3aa: CAWSQSSGNTIYF

d_gene: NA
j_gene: TRBJ2-1
v_gene: TRBV6-5
abundance: NA
CDR3nt: TGTGCCAGCAGTTACTCCCGGGAGAAGGATGAGCAGTTCTTC
CDR3aa: CASSYSREKDEQFF

d_gene: NA
j_gene: TRBJ2-3
v_gene: TRBV6-5
abundance: NA
CDR3nt: TGTGCCAGCGGGAGACAAGGGTTGGATACGCAGTATTTT
CDR3aa: CASGRQGLDTQYF

d_gene: NA
j_gene: TRBJ2-7
v_gene: TRBV11-2
abundance: NA
CDR3nt: TGTGCCAGCAGCCCCCAGCAGGTTCCGCAGTACTTC
CDR3aa: CASSPQQVPQYF

d_gene: NA
j_gene: TRBJ1-4
v_gene: TRBV5-4
abundance: NA
CDR3nt: TGTGCCAGCAGCCCGTATCGGGGAGCAACTAATGAAAAACTGTTTTTT
CDR3aa: CASSPYRGATNEKLFF

d_gene: NA
j_gene: TRBJ1-2
v_gene: TRBV9
abundance: NA
CDR3nt: TGTGCCAGCAGCACCGGAGGAACAGGGTCAAACGGCTACACCTTC
CDR3aa: CASSTGGTGSNGYTF

d_gene: TRBD1
j_gene: TRBJ2-7
v_gene: TRBV6-2/TRBV6-3
abundance: few
CDR3nt: TGTGCCAGCAGTGGACAGGGGGGATTAAGTAAGCAGTACTTC
CDR3aa: CASSGQGGLSKQYF

d_gene: NA
j_gene: TRBJ1-5
v_gene: TRBV18
abundance: NA
CDR3nt: TGTGCCAGCTCCCGGCAAGAATATCAGCCCCAGCATTTT
CDR3aa: CASSRQEYQPQHF

d_gene: NA
j_gene: TRBJ1-4
v_gene: TRBV15
abundance: NA
CDR3nt: TGTGCCACCCGGCCCATGGGGGCCGCTAATGAAAAACTGTTTTTT
CDR3aa: CATRPMGAANEKLFF

d_gene: NA
j_gene: TRBJ2-3
v_gene: TRBV5-1
abundance: NA
CDR3nt: TGCGCCAGCAGGTCCGACCCAGGACCGAACACAGATACGCAGTATTTT
CDR3aa: CASRSDPGPNTDTQYF

d_gene: TRBD1
j_gene: TRBJ1-1
v_gene: TRBV6-5
abundance: NA
CDR3nt: TGTGCCAGCAGTACCATGACAGGGGCTGAAGCTTTCTTT
CDR3aa: CASSTMTGAEAFF

d_gene: TRBD2
j_gene: TRBJ2-2
v_gene: TRBV28
abundance: NA
CDR3nt: TGTGCCAGCACCTCCCCGGGAGGGGGAAGTAACACCGGGGAGCTGTTTTTT
CDR3aa: CASTSPGGGSNTGELFF

d_gene: NA
j_gene: TRBJ2-1
v_gene: TRBV7-8
abundance: NA
CDR3nt: TGTGCCAGCAGCCTTCTAGGTTCAGCACGCACAAACTCCTACAATGAGCAGTTCTTC
CDR3aa: CASSLLGSARTNSYNEQFF

d_gene: TRBD1
j_gene: TRBJ2-1
v_gene: TRBV5-5
abundance: NA
CDR3nt: TGTGCCAGCAGCTACGACCGACAGGGTCCAAGCTCCTACAATGAGCAGTTCTTC
CDR3aa: CASSYDRQGPSSYNEQFF

d_gene: TRBD1
j_gene: TRBJ2-7
v_gene: TRBV5-6
abundance: NA
CDR3nt: TGTGCCAGCGGCTGGGACAGTTACGAGCAGTACTTC
CDR3aa: CASGWDSYEQYF

d_gene: NA
j_gene: TRBJ2-3
v_gene: TRBV6-6
abundance: NA
CDR3nt: TGTGCCACAACTTCCCGTAGGAATCTACCCACAGATACGCAGTATTTT
CDR3aa: CATTSRRNLPTDTQYF

d_gene: NA
j_gene: TRBJ1-5
v_gene: TRBV28
abundance: NA
CDR3nt: TGTGCCACCCTGGGAACTCTTAGCAATCAGCCCCAGCATTTT
CDR3aa: CATLGTLSNQPQHF

d_gene: NA
j_gene: TRBJ2-2
v_gene: TRBV18
abundance: NA
CDR3nt: TGTGCCAGCTCACCATCGCGGGGCGCGAACACCGGGGAGCTGTTTTTT
CDR3aa: CASSPSRGANTGELFF

d_gene: TRBD2
j_gene: TRBJ2-1
v_gene: TRBV7-9
abundance: NA
CDR3nt: TGTGCCAGCAGCTTTGCGGGGGTTGGGGAGCAGTTCTTC
CDR3aa: CASSFAGVGEQFF

d_gene: NA
j_gene: TRBJ1-2
v_gene: TRBV6-2/TRBV6-3
abundance: NA
CDR3nt: TGTGCCAGCAGTGACCGGGACAAGGGCTACACCTTC
CDR3aa: CASSDRDKGYTF

d_gene: NA
j_gene: TRBJ1-5
v_gene: TRBV30
abundance: NA
CDR3nt: TGTGCCTGGAGTGAGGTCGGTCAGCCCCAGCATTTT
CDR3aa: CAWSEVGQPQHF

d_gene: NA
j_gene: TRBJ2-3
v_gene: TRBV2
abundance: NA
CDR3nt: TGTGCCAGCACCCTTAGAACTTCTAGCACAGATACGCAGTATTTT
CDR3aa: CASTLRTSSTDTQYF

d_gene: NA
j_gene: TRBJ1-3
v_gene: TRBV7-9
abundance: once
CDR3nt: TGTGCCAGCAGCTTCCAGTCCTCTGGAAACACCATATATTTT
CDR3aa: CASSFQSSGNTIYF

d_gene: TRBD1
j_gene: TRBJ1-1
v_gene: TRBV9
abundance: NA
CDR3nt: TGTGCCAGCAGCTTAGGGGACAGGGGGGGAGGCACTGAAGCTTTCTTT
CDR3aa: CASSLGDRGGGTEAFF

d_gene: NA
j_gene: TRBJ1-4
v_gene: TRBV4-2
abundance: NA
CDR3nt: TGTGCCAGCAGCCAAGGTCCGGTGACAACTAATGAAAAACTGTTTTTT
CDR3aa: CASSQGPVTTNEKLFF

d_gene: NA
j_gene: TRBJ2-5
v_gene: TRBV5-1
abundance: NA
CDR3nt: TGCGCCAGCAGCTTGCGGCGAGAAGAGACCCAGTACTTC
CDR3aa: CASSLRREETQYF

d_gene: TRBD2
j_gene: TRBJ2-7
v_gene: TRBV30
abundance: once
CDR3nt: TGTGCCTGGAGAGACGGACTAGCGGGTCCGCTAGACGAGCAGTACTTC
CDR3aa: CAWRDGLAGPLDEQYF

d_gene: TRBD2
j_gene: TRBJ2-3
v_gene: TRBV7-6
abundance: NA
CDR3nt: TGTGCCAGCAGCTCCTGGACTAGCGGGAGTAGGGATACGCAGTATTTT
CDR3aa: CASSSWTSGSRDTQYF

d_gene: NA
j_gene: TRBJ1-1
v_gene: TRBV5-1
abundance: NA
CDR3nt: TGCGCCAGCAGCTTGGAGGTGTCGGGGTTCTCTGAAGCTTTCTTT
CDR3aa: CASSLEVSGFSEAFF

d_gene: NA
j_gene: TRBJ1-4
v_gene: TRBV6-2/TRBV6-3
abundance: NA
CDR3nt: TGTGCCAGCAGTTACTCGACCGCAACTAATGAAAAACTGTTTTTT
CDR3aa: CASSYSTATNEKLFF

d_gene: NA
j_gene: TRBJ2-1
v_gene: TRBV11-2
abundance: NA
CDR3nt: TGTGCCAGCAGCCTAAGACAGGTCCTCTACAATGAGCAGTTCTTC
CDR3aa: CASSLRQVLYNEQFF